This TCR beta chain was found in a study of tumor-infiltrating lymphocytes in primary liver carcinoma. Study background: Patients diagnosed with primary liver carcinoma received treatment through surgical resection.

Total RNA (around 500 ng) served as template for TCR beta cDNA synthesis primed by a constant-region primer. Slightly modified ARM-PCR served as the procedure for the TCR beta libraries. These libraries came from three rounds of nested multiplex PCR. Each of the first two PCR rounds ran approximately 10 cycles with TRBV1-TRBV30 forward and C-beta reverse primers. TCRdb re-called the multiplex PCR reads through MiXCR, storing one row per CDR3 protein. This table holds some 180,000 distinct CDR3 sequences, around 60% found once. The V and J ends lost 5 bases and 2 bases, in that order; junction bases with no gene match: 6. The germline CDR1 and CDR2 sequences are SEHNR and FQNEAQ (reference sequence). The length of the CDR3 is 15 residues. Extraction also yielded germline DNA, while blood RNA was obtained from unsorted whole blood.

The J gene is TRBJ1-2, the V gene TRBV7-9, with 9 bases aligning to TRBD1. Material: peripheral blood. This clonotype was obtained from a man aged 40-50 years with primary liver carcinoma and hepatitis B virus infection. CDR3 protein: CASSRTGTGNYGYTF. The CDR3 DNA is TGTGCCAGCAGCCGAACCGGGACAGGGAACTATGGCTACACCTTC.